These T cell receptor beta chains were read from a single sample in a study of blood T cells in healthy people across ages. TCRdb used MiXCR to reprocess the 5' RACE reads, holding one entry per CDR3 protein. This sample has nearly 1 million distinct CDR3 sequences; roughly 51% occur once, and the top ten carry around 21%. The source material was blood. The receptors stem from a woman aged 60-75 years in good health. The CDR3 runs from the conserved cysteine through the conserved F or W. The D gene is left open where the match is weak. Some rows mark clone size as missing; the rest say once, few, many or name a class of expanded clone.

D	J	length	size	V	CDR3	DNA
TRBD2	TRBJ2-7	16	.	TRBV12-3/TRBV12-4	CASSWREGEIPYEQYF	TGTGCCAGCTCTTGGCGGGAGGGCGAAATCCCCTACGAGCAGTACTTC
.	TRBJ1-5	12	many	TRBV2	CASSEGSQPQHF	TGTGCCAGCAGCGAGGGGTCTCAGCCCCAGCATTTT
.	TRBJ2-5	15	.	TRBV15	CATSRGGADSETQYF	TGTGCCACCAGCAGAGGGGGGGCCGATTCAGAGACCCAGTACTTC
TRBD1	TRBJ2-5	15	few	TRBV12-3/TRBV12-4	CASSRQGFDQETQYF	TGTGCCAGCAGTCGACAGGGGTTCGACCAAGAGACCCAGTACTTC
.	TRBJ2-5	13	.	TRBV28	CASSLDSSETQYF	TGTGCCAGCAGTTTGGATAGCTCCGAGACCCAGTACTTC
TRBD2	TRBJ2-4	14	few	TRBV29-1	CSGVKGSGSNIQYF	TGCAGCGGGGTCAAGGGAAGCGGGAGTAACATTCAGTACTTC
.	TRBJ2-3	19	few	TRBV20-1	CSARGLTGSGGTSTDTQYF	TGCAGTGCTAGAGGACTGACAGGGAGCGGGGGTACTAGCACAGATACGCAGTATTTT
.	TRBJ1-4	16	.	TRBV7-9	CASSPLGSLRDEKLFF	TGTGCCAGCAGCCCTCTCGGCTCCCTGCGGGATGAAAAACTGTTTTTT
TRBD1	TRBJ2-5	15	.	TRBV24-1	CATSKSGTGKETQYF	TGTGCCACCAGTAAATCCGGGACAGGAAAAGAGACCCAGTACTTC
TRBD2	TRBJ2-4	17	.	TRBV7-2	CASSPYGLAGGPDIQYF	TGTGCCAGCAGCCCCTATGGACTAGCGGGAGGGCCCGACATTCAGTACTTC
.	TRBJ1-2	16	.	TRBV12-3/TRBV12-4	CASSLGVTRANYGYTF	TGTGCCAGCAGTTTAGGAGTTACGCGAGCTAACTATGGCTACACCTTC
.	TRBJ2-7	15	.	TRBV7-2	CTSSPKDERLYEQYF	TGTACCAGCAGCCCAAAGGACGAAAGACTCTACGAGCAGTACTTC
.	TRBJ2-5	16	.	TRBV15	CATSRDPGAAGETQYF	TGTGCCACCAGCAGAGATCCCGGTGCGGCGGGGGAGACCCAGTACTTC
.	TRBJ2-2	14	.	TRBV29-1	CSVHDGGTTGELFF	TGCAGCGTGCATGACGGTGGGACCACCGGGGAGCTGTTTTTT
.	TRBJ1-4	14	few	TRBV7-9	CASSLEGGGGKLFF	TGTGCCAGCAGCCTGGAGGGAGGAGGTGGAAAACTGTTTTTT
TRBD2	TRBJ2-7	15	.	TRBV20-1	CSARVREGRLDEQYF	TGCAGTGCTAGAGTTCGGGAGGGCCGGTTAGACGAGCAGTACTTC
.	TRBJ2-7	16	.	TRBV3-1	CASSQDATTFSYEQYF	TGTGCCAGCAGCCAAGATGCGACAACTTTCTCCTACGAGCAGTACTTC
.	TRBJ1-2	14	.	TRBV27	CASRPQRSFYGYTF	TGTGCCAGCAGACCGCAGAGATCCTTCTATGGCTACACCTTC
TRBD2	TRBJ2-2	15	.	TRBV7-3	CASSLRGGNTGELFF	TGTGCCAGCAGCTTAAGGGGGGGGAACACCGGGGAGCTGTTTTTT
TRBD1	TRBJ1-2	15	.	TRBV20-1	CSAGMTGPHNYGYTF	TGCAGTGCCGGGATGACAGGGCCCCATAACTATGGCTACACCTTC
TRBD1	TRBJ2-1	15	few	TRBV11-2	CASSPYRGIDNEQFF	TGTGCCAGCAGCCCCTACAGGGGGATCGACAATGAGCAGTTCTTC
.	TRBJ2-5	15	.	TRBV12-3/TRBV12-4	CASRTRGIPYSEQYF	TGTGCCAGCAGGACCAGGGGTATCCCCTACAGTGAGCAGTACTTC
.	TRBJ2-1	17	.	TRBV7-9	CASSLSIRAGNSDEQFF	TGTGCCAGCAGCTTAAGTATCCGGGCAGGGAATAGCGACGAGCAGTTCTTC
.	TRBJ2-7	17	.	TRBV4-1	CASSQDTALRGGYEQYF	TGCGCCAGCAGCCAAGATACCGCCCTGCGCGGAGGATACGAGCAGTACTTC
TRBD2	TRBJ2-3	16	.	TRBV7-2	CASSLLSGWRTDTQYF	TGTGCCAGCAGCTTGCTTAGCGGGTGGCGCACAGATACGCAGTATTTT
.	TRBJ1-2	15	.	TRBV7-2	CASSHFRGNRNGYTF	TGTGCCAGCAGCCATTTTCGGGGTAATCGAAATGGCTACACCTTC
.	TRBJ2-2	15	.	TRBV5-1	CASSLAGARAGELFF	TGCGCCAGCAGCTTGGCGGGAGCGCGGGCCGGGGAGCTGTTTTTT
.	TRBJ2-3	13	.	TRBV3-1	CASSRAAACTQYF	TGTGCCAGCAGCCGTGCTGCGGCGTGTACGCAGTATTTT
.	TRBJ2-7	13	few	TRBV28	CASSSGHIREQYF	TGTGCCAGCAGTTCGGGACACATCCGCGAGCAGTACTTC
TRBD2	TRBJ2-7	15	few	TRBV12-3/TRBV12-4	CASSFEASGYYEQYF	TGTGCCAGCAGTTTTGAGGCTAGCGGATACTACGAGCAGTACTTC
.	TRBJ2-1	11	.	TRBV6-5	CASRNRDRQFF	TGTGCCAGCAGGAACAGGGACCGTCAGTTCTTC
.	TRBJ2-1	16	.	TRBV20-1	CSARGPSENSYNEQFF	TGCAGTGCTAGGGGGCCTAGCGAAAACTCCTACAATGAGCAGTTCTTC
.	TRBJ1-2	14	.	TRBV7-9	CASSSWDRWYGYTF	TGTGCCAGCAGCTCCTGGGACCGGTGGTATGGCTACACCTTC
TRBD1	TRBJ2-5	14	.	TRBV6-6	CASSYGQGTGEQYF	TGTGCCAGCAGTTACGGACAGGGGACGGGAGAGCAGTACTTC
.	TRBJ2-1	17	.	TRBV19	CASSIDPRRIGSNEQFF	TGTGCCAGTAGTATAGATCCTAGACGTATCGGGTCTAATGAGCAGTTCTTC
TRBD2	TRBJ2-7	14	.	TRBV20-1	CSATTSGIHYEQYF	TGCAGTGCGACGACTAGCGGGATCCACTACGAGCAGTACTTC
TRBD2	TRBJ2-1	16	.	TRBV7-7	CASSLWDTSGYNEQFF	TGTGCCAGCAGCTTATGGGACACTAGCGGGTACAATGAGCAGTTCTTC
TRBD2	TRBJ2-2	16	many	TRBV7-3	CASSLTGGRSTGELFF	TGTGCCAGCAGCTTAACCGGCGGGAGATCAACCGGGGAGCTGTTTTTT
TRBD2	TRBJ2-2	17	.	TRBV11-2	CASSPLGGSGSAGELFF	TGTGCCAGCAGCCCCCTAGGCGGTAGCGGGAGTGCCGGGGAGCTGTTTTTT
TRBD2	TRBJ2-7	13	few	TRBV29-1	CSVVAGSFYEQYF	TGCAGCGTCGTAGCGGGATCCTTTTACGAGCAGTACTTC
.	TRBJ2-5	12	.	TRBV4-2	CASSQGQSEQYF	TGTGCCAGCAGCCAAGGGCAGTCAGAGCAGTACTTC
.	TRBJ2-4	12	.	TRBV29-1	CSVGGTPYVQYF	TGCAGCGTTGGGGGGACGCCCTACGTGCAGTACTTC
.	TRBJ2-7	12	few	TRBV20-1	CSARTNTYEQYF	TGCAGTGCCCGGACTAATACCTACGAGCAGTACTTC
TRBD2	TRBJ2-7	15	few	TRBV29-1	CSVELRLADLYEQYF	TGCAGCGTTGAGTTAAGGCTAGCGGACCTCTACGAGCAGTACTTC
TRBD1	TRBJ1-5	16	.	TRBV20-1	CSATDRGRIVFQPQHF	TGCAGTGCGACAGACAGGGGGCGAATAGTTTTTCAGCCCCAGCATTTT
.	TRBJ2-5	13	.	TRBV6-1	CAARSSGQETQYF	TGTGCCGCCCGCAGTTCGGGACAAGAGACCCAGTACTTC
TRBD1	TRBJ2-5	15	.	TRBV3-1	CASSHYTTGVETQYF	TGTGCCAGCAGCCACTACACGACAGGGGTGGAGACCCAGTACTTC
.	TRBJ1-4	13	few	TRBV12-3/TRBV12-4	CASRRATNEKLFF	TGTGCCAGCAGGAGGGCAACTAATGAAAAACTGTTTTTT